Following are 28 T cell receptor beta chains from one sample sequenced in a study of T-cell reconstitution after alpha-beta-depleted transplantation in children. Preparing the TCRbeta library involved the use of unique molecular identifiers. Using its own MiXCR run on the PCR reads, TCRdb lists one record per CDR3 protein. This table has almost 500,000 distinct CDR3 sequences, around 12% appearing once. The source was PBMCs from the stem cell graft donor, collected from the stem cell graft. These receptors all stem from a human donor who donated a stem cell graft to a child with combined immunodeficiency.

This clonotype appeared many times. This chain connects TRBV5-1 to TRBJ2-1, with D possibly being TRBD1 (6 bases). Germline V gene data show CDR1 as SGHRS and CDR2 as YFSETQ. Trimming shortened V by 4 bases and J by 2 bases, and 16 bases separated the two germline ends. This CDR3 has 16 residues. The CDR3 DNA reads as TGCGCCAGCAGCCTGAACAGGGTAGAGGCCTACAATGAGCAGTTCTTC. Translating gives CASSLNRVEAYNEQFF.

The chain is built from TRBV12-3 or TRBV12-4 and TRBJ1-4; D is undetermined. Trimming removed 4 bases at V and 11 bases at J, with 14 bases between. The CDR3 totals 13 residues. The CDR3 bases are TGTGCCAGCAGTTCTGGGTCTTACTGGAAACTGTTTTTT. This translates into CASSSGSYWKLFF.

The table lists this clonotype with many counts. The gene calls are TRBV4-3 and TRBJ2-2; 11 bases are a match to TRBD2. Germline V CDR1 and CDR2: LGHNA, YSLEER. Trimming cost V 0 bases and J 0 bases; bases outside gene matches: 6. CDR3 length: 19 amino acids. In DNA, the CDR3 is TGCGCCAGCAGCCAAGATTCGGCTAGCGGGGGGACGAACACCGGGGAGCTGTTTTTT. It codes for CASSQDSASGGTNTGELFF.

This clonotype showed up just a few times. CDR3 in DNA: TGTGCCAGCTCACCGGCGGGAGGTGATGAGCAGTTCTTC. Encoded protein: CASSPAGGDEQFF. V is TRBV18 and J is TRBJ2-1; TRBD2 matches 8 bases. Trimming removed 3 bases from V and 8 bases from J; junction bases left unmatched: 3. CDR1 and CDR2 (germline): KGHSH, LQKENI. The CDR3 length is 13 residues.

This chain links TRBV7-6 with TRBJ2-3, with TRBD1 matching over 8 bases. CDR1 is SGHVS and CDR2 is FNYEAQ in the germline V gene. This CDR3 has 15 amino acids. Germline trimming cut 3 bases from V and 4 bases from J; bases unmatched to any gene: 6. This CDR3 reads CASSFQGQGSDTQYF. For the CDR3, the DNA is TGTGCCAGCAGCTTCCAAGGACAGGGATCAGATACGCAGTATTTT. The entire variable domain, with the rest obtained from reference TRBV7-6 and TRBJ2-3, is as follows: GAGVSQSPRYKVTKRGQDVALRCDPISGHVSLYWYRQALGQGPEFLTYFNYEAQQDKSGLPNDRFSAERPEGSISTLTIQRTEQRDSAMYRCASSFQGQGSDTQYFGPGTRLTVL.

This clonotype came up a few times. V and J are TRBV7-9 and TRBJ2-7; TRBD2 matches 9 bases. Unmatched junction bases numbered 9, after V lost 5 bases and J lost 4 bases. Germline values: CDR1 SEHNR, CDR2 FQNEAQ (reference sequence). This CDR3 has 15 amino acids. The CDR3 is CASSVTSGSLYEQYF. CDR3 coding DNA: TGTGCCAGCAGCGTTACTAGCGGGTCTTTATACGAGCAGTACTTC.

The chain links TRBV6-5 to TRBJ2-3; D may match TRBD1 or TRBD2 (5 bases each). The CDR3 runs to 15 residues. CDR1 and CDR2 from the germline V gene are MNHEY and SVGAGI. V was clipped by 2 bases and J by 5 bases, with 14 bases between them. This CDR3 is CASSYHGTVLDTQYF. Here the CDR3 DNA reads TGTGCCAGCAGTTACCACGGGACGGTCCTAGATACGCAGTATTTT.

There are a few counts of this clonotype. V gene TRBV9 combines with J gene TRBJ2-7; a weak D match, TRBD1 (6 bases). This CDR3 is 14 amino acids long. The V end was cut by 3 bases, the J end by 4 bases, with 14 bases between. Germline values: CDR1 SGDLS, CDR2 YYNGEE. The CDR3 DNA reads as TGTGCCAGCAGCGGGGGGCAACTACCGTACGAGCAGTACTTC. This sequence encodes CASSGGQLPYEQYF.

This clonotype has ten or more counts. The V gene is TRBV29-1, the J gene TRBJ2-1; TRBD2 agrees at 10 bases. The CDR3 is made up of 14 amino acids. V was pared by 4 bases and J by 2 bases, with 2 bases of the junction left unmatched. Germline CDR1 and CDR2: SQVTM and ANQGSEA. DNA of the CDR3: TGCAGCGTTGGTAGCGGGGGGACCTACAATGAGCAGTTCTTC. This encodes CSVGSGGTYNEQFF.

This clonotype has a handful of counts. The chain carries TRBV4-1 and TRBJ2-5, with TRBD2 matching 7 bases. V trimming: 0 bases; J trimming: 1 base; junction bases outside the gene matches: 5. The CDR3 consists of 16 residues. In germline, CDR1 is MGHRA, CDR2 YSYEKL. This CDR3 is CASSQDRLAPQETQYF. The CDR3 DNA sequence: TGCGCCAGCAGCCAAGATAGACTAGCTCCCCAAGAGACCCAGTACTTC.

This clonotype was seen ten or more times. The CDR3 DNA sequence: TGTGCCAGCAGCGTAGGGCCCGACAACTCCTACGAGCAGTACTTC. Its translation: CASSVGPDNSYEQYF. The rearrangement uses TRBV9 and TRBJ2-7; no clear D gene. This CDR3 is built from 15 residues. The germline V gene encodes CDR1 SGDLS and CDR2 YYNGEE. Trimming left V 0 bases short and J 0 bases short, with 10 bases between.

The table lists this clonotype with a few counts. The chain combines TRBV6-1 with TRBJ2-3, with TRBD2 matching over 7 bases. The CDR3 covers 16 residues. V was pared by 5 bases and J by 1 base, with 9 bases of the junction left unmatched. The V gene's germline CDR1 is MNHNS and CDR2 SASEGT. CDR3 sequence reads: CASSRLMSGGTDTQYF. For the CDR3, the DNA is TGTGCCAGCAGTCGCCTCATGAGCGGGGGCACAGATACGCAGTATTTT.

The chain is built from TRBV6-2 or TRBV6-3 and TRBJ1-6, with D maybe TRBD1 (5 bases). This CDR3 region has 14 residues. Germline CDR1 reads MNHEY; CDR2 reads SVGEGT. Trimming cost V 4 bases and J 7 bases, with 11 bases left between them. The CDR3 DNA is TGTGCCAGCAGTTCCCGGACACGGAATTCACCCCTCCACTTT. The encoded protein is CASSSRTRNSPLHF.

This chain links TRBV20-1 with TRBJ2-7; 10 bases match TRBD2. V shed 6 bases, J shed 2 bases, and the junction held 7 bases outside the gene matches. Germline V gene lookup returns CDR1 DFQATT and CDR2 SNEGSKA (reference sequence). The CDR3 spans 14 residues. CDR3 coding DNA: TGCAGTGCACTCGAGCTAGCGGGGGCCTACGAGCAGTACTTC. Translating gives CSALELAGAYEQYF.

CDR3 in DNA: TGTGCTAGTGGTTTACCTGAGGTAAATGAGCAGTTCTTC. This codes for CASGLPEVNEQFF. J is TRBJ2-1 and V is TRBV12-5; the D is unclear. Germline CDR1 LGHNT, CDR2 FRNRAP. This CDR3 has 13 residues. Trimming removed 3 bases from V and 7 bases from J, with 10 bases in between.

This clonotype was observed many times. V usage is TRBV20-1 and J usage is TRBJ1-5, with TRBD1 matching over 7 bases. J lost 6 bases, V lost 5 bases, and 7 bases had no gene match. In germline, CDR1 is DFQATT, CDR2 SNEGSKA (reference sequence). The CDR3 spans 13 residues. CDR3: CSAASDRAQPQHF. The CDR3 coding sequence is TGCAGTGCTGCCTCCGACAGGGCTCAGCCCCAGCATTTT.

V usage is TRBV11-2 and J usage is TRBJ2-7, with 8 nucleotides matching TRBD1. The V segment lost 4 bases and the J segment 2 bases; nucleotides outside the gene matches: 4. The germline gives CDR1 SGHAT, CDR2 FQNNGV. CDR3 length: 14 amino acids. The CDR3 DNA is TGTGCCAGCAGCTGGAGGACAGGGACCTACGAGCAGTACTTC. It yields the protein CASSWRTGTYEQYF.

The CDR3 is CASSLSSTETQYF. Here the CDR3 DNA reads TGTGCCAGCAGTTTAAGTTCGACGGAGACCCAGTACTTC. The chain carries TRBV12-3 or TRBV12-4 and TRBJ2-5; D is ambiguous. V was trimmed by 2 bases and J by 5 bases, leaving 9 bases between them. The CDR3 is made up of 13 amino acids.

This clonotype has ten or more counts. V is TRBV6-2 or TRBV6-3 and J is TRBJ2-7; 12 bases fit TRBD1. Germline trimming cut 5 bases from V and 6 bases from J; bases unmatched to any gene: 8. Germline assignment: CDR1 MNHEY and CDR2 SVGEGT. This CDR3 contains 15 residues. CDR3 sequence: CASSTNRDRGPEQYF. In nucleotides, the CDR3 is TGTGCCAGCAGTACTAACCGGGACAGGGGGCCCGAGCAGTACTTC.

The rearrangement joins TRBV7-9 to TRBJ2-3; D not resolved. Trimming left V 8 bases short and J 0 bases short, with 12 bases between. CDR1 is SEHNR and CDR2 is FQNEAQ in the germline V gene (reference sequence). The CDR3 runs 14 residues. The chain's CDR3 is CASQDKTSTDTQYF. CDR3 bases: TGTGCCAGCCAGGATAAGACTAGCACAGATACGCAGTATTTT.

Many counts were recorded for this clonotype. The gene calls are TRBV9 and TRBJ2-3; D is unresolved. The CDR3 runs 12 residues. Germline CDR1 is SGDLS and CDR2 is YYNGEE. Trimming stripped 6 bases from V and 8 bases from J, with 13 bases between. Written as DNA, the CDR3 is TGTGCCAGCAATAATGGCCTATTTACGCAGTATTTT. Translated: CASNNGLFTQYF.

The chain joins TRBV7-8 to TRBJ2-7; 9 positions agree with TRBD1. The trim removed 3 bases at V and 5 bases at J, leaving 8 bases unmatched. The CDR3 contains 15 residues. Per germline, CDR1 SGHVS and CDR2 FQNEAQ. CDR3 residues: CASSFLWRQGDEQYF. The CDR3 DNA reads TGTGCCAGCAGCTTTCTCTGGCGACAGGGGGACGAGCAGTACTTC.

This clonotype was seen many times. The chain recombines TRBV6-1 with TRBJ2-2; maybe TRBD2 (6 bases). Germline CDR1 is MNHNS and CDR2 is SASEGT. This CDR3 is 17 amino acids long. The V end was cut by 6 bases, the J end by 1 base, with 18 bases between. The CDR3 DNA reads TGTGCCAGCAGAGAGGGGTCTTGGGGGGTGAACACCGGGGAGCTGTTTTTT. It yields the protein CASREGSWGVNTGELFF.

The chain links TRBV12-3 or TRBV12-4 to TRBJ2-3; 12 nucleotides match TRBD1. V was clipped by 2 bases and J by 3 bases; unmatched bases: 3. This CDR3 is built from 16 residues. The CDR3 sequence is CASSLPGQGATDTQYF. The CDR3 DNA reads as TGTGCCAGCAGTTTACCGGGACAGGGGGCAACAGATACGCAGTATTTT.

The table lists this clonotype with a few counts. The chain is built from TRBV6-1 and TRBJ2-3; D is undetermined. Germline values: CDR1 MNHNS, CDR2 SASEGT. There are 16 residues in the CDR3. Trimming left V 8 bases short and J 3 bases short, with 21 bases between. The CDR3 DNA sequence: TGTGCCAGCTCTCTCGACTTCCGCCTGAAAACAGATACGCAGTATTTT. This gives the protein CASSLDFRLKTDTQYF.

This clonotype was picked up many times. The chain employs TRBV7-6 and TRBJ2-5, with D uncertain. Germline V lookup: CDR1 SGHVS, CDR2 FNYEAQ. CDR3 length equals 12 residues. Trimming shortened V by 6 bases and J by 2 bases, and 7 bases separated the two germline ends. CDR3 protein: CASSSLQETQYF. DNA of the CDR3: TGTGCCAGCAGTTCCCTTCAAGAGACCCAGTACTTC.

V is TRBV15 and J is TRBJ2-7; TRBD2 aligns across 9 bases. There are 15 residues in the CDR3. CDR1 is LNHNV and CDR2 is YYDKDF in the germline V gene (reference sequence). Germline trimming cut 0 bases from V and 6 bases from J; bases unmatched to any gene: 6. CDR3 protein: CATSRDLAGSGEQYF. Here the CDR3 DNA reads TGTGCCACCAGCAGAGACCTAGCGGGATCTGGCGAGCAGTACTTC. The variable domain in full, with the rest retrieved from reference TRBV15 and TRBJ2-7, is DAMVIQNPRYQVTQFGKPVTLSCSQTLNHNVMYWYQQKSSQAPKLLFHYYDKDFNNEADTPDNFQSRRPNTSFCFLDIRSPGLGDTAMYLCATSRDLAGSGEQYFGPGTRLTVT.

The chain joins TRBV4-3 to TRBJ1-2; D might be TRBD1 (5 bases). Germline V lookup: CDR1 LGHNA, CDR2 YSLEER. The V end was cut by 1 base, the J end by 7 bases, with 13 bases between. CDR3 size: 14 residues. CDR3 in amino acids: CASSQGGPGGGYTF. The CDR3 DNA follows: TGCGCCAGCAGCCAAGGAGGTCCCGGGGGTGGCTACACCTTC.